Sequencing of this TCR beta chain was carried out in a study of radiation and T cells in renal cell carcinoma. General study findings and limits: Top tumor clonotypes rose in blood 2 weeks post-radiation, then contracted.

V was cut by 4 bases and J by 6 bases, with 13 bases left in between. The CDR3 sequence is 13 residues long. Germline CDR1 reads SNHLY; CDR2 reads FYNNEI. Comments on this clone: Its cognate antigen is unknown.

Profiling relied on immunoSEQ multiplex PCR, and the TCRdb table lists in-frame clones only, not all of them. The sample shows about 130,000 clones, around 83% of them seen only once. Time point in this sample: baseline pretreatment blood. Treatment given: 15 Gy SBRT to primary tumor, nephrectomy 4 weeks later. After SBRT, blood was collected at 2 and 4 weeks, plus baseline. Clear cell pathology was present in this patient's renal cell carcinoma. The input for sequencing was blood, taken from a patient whose treatment included radiotherapy and nephrectomy. The origin of this receptor is an older woman with renal cell carcinoma. V is TRBV2 and J is TRBJ2-7; no reliable D call. CDR3: CASSGLLSSEQYF. CDR3 bases: TGTGCCAGCAGTGGACTCCTCTCGAGCGAGCAGTACTTC.